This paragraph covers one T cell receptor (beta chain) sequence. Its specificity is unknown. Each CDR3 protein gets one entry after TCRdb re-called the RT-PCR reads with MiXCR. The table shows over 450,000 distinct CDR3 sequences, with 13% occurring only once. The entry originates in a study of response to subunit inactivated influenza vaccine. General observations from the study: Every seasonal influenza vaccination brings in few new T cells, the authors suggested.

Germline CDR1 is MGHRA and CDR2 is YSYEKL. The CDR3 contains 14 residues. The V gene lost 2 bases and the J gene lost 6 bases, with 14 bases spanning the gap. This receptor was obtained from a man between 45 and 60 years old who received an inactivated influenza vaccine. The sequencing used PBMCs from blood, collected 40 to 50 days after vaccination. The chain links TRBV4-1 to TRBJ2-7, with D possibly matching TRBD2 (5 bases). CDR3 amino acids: CASSQMMAGGEQYF. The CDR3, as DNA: TGCGCCAGCAGCCAAATGATGGCCGGAGGCGAGCAGTACTTC.